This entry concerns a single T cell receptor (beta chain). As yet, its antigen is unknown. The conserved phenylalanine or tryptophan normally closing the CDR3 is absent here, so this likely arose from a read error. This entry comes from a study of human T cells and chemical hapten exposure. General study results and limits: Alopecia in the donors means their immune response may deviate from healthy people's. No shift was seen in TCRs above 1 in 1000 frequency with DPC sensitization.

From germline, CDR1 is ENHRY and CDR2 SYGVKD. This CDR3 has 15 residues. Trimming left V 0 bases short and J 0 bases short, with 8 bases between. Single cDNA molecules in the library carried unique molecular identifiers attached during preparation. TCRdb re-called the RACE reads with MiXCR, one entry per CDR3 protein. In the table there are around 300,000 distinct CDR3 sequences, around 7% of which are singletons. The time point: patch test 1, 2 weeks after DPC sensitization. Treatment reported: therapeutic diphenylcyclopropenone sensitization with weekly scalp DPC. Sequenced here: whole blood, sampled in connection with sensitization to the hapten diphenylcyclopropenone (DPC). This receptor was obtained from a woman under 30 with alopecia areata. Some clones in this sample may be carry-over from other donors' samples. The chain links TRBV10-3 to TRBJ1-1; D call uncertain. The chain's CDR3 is CAISESWGMNTEAFS. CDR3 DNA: TGTGCCATCAGTGAGTCGTGGGGAATGAACACTGAAGCTTTCTCT.